One TCR beta chain is described in this entry. Authors' processing steps: Scientists estimated how many nucleated cells there were by amplifying reference gene primers. Libraries were prepared by immunoSEQ multiplex PCR; TCRdb keeps only in-frame clonotypes and omits some of them. V and J calls and clone size are copied from that table; D and trimming were computed from the DNA. The table has some 83,000 clones, about four fifths seen once. The data belong to a study of blood T cell repertoires in COVID-19. Looking at the study overall: From the United States, Italy and Spain came samples of acute and convalescent COVID-19. PBMCs, B-cell-depleted T cells, or T cells provided the cDNA or gDNA that made up the material.

The length of the CDR3 is 11 residues. V dropped 7 bases and J dropped 3 bases, with 10 bases sitting between them. From germline, CDR1 is SQVTM and CDR2 ANQGSEA. The receptor was isolated from a man aged 50 to 59 with acute or convalescent COVID-19. The rearrangement uses TRBV29-1 and TRBJ2-7; D perhaps matches TRBD1 (6 bases). Material: peripheral blood. The chain's CDR3 is CSAGTFYEQYF. In DNA, the CDR3 is TGCAGCGCCGGGACATTCTACGAGCAGTACTTC.